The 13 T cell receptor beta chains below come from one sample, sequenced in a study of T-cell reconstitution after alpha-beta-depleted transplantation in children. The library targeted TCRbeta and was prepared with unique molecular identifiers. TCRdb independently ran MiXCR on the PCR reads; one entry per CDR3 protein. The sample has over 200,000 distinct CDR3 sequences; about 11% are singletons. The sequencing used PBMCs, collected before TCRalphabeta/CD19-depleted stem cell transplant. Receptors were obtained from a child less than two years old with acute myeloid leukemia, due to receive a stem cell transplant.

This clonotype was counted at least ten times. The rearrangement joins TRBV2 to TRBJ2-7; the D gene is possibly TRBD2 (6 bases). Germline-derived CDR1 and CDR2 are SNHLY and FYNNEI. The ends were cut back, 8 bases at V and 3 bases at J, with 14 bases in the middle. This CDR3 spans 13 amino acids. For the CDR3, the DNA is TGTGCCAGCGCCTTCGGGAGTAGCTACGAGCAGTACTTC. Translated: CASAFGSSYEQYF.

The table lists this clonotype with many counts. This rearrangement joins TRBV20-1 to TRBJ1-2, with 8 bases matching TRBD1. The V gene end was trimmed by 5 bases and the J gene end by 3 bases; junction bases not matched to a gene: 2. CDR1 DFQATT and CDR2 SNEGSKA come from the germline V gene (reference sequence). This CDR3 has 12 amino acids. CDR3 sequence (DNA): TGCAGTGCTTACAGGGGGTACTATGGCTACACCTTC. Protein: CSAYRGYYGYTF.

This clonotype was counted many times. The CDR3, as DNA: TGTGCCAGCAGCTTATTGGTAAGGCCGAATGAGCAGTTCTTC. Translated: CASSLLVRPNEQFF. The V call is TRBV7-2, the J call TRBJ2-1, with D unclear. The CDR3 spans 14 residues. CDR1 is SGHTA and CDR2 is FQGNSA in the germline V gene. The V and J ends lost 2 bases and 7 bases respectively, with 12 bases between them.

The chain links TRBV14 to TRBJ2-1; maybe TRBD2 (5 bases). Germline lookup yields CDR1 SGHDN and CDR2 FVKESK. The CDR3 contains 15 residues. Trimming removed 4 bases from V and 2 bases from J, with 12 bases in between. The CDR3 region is CASSREYTTYNEQFF. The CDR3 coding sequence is TGTGCCAGCAGCCGGGAGTACACCACCTACAATGAGCAGTTCTTC.

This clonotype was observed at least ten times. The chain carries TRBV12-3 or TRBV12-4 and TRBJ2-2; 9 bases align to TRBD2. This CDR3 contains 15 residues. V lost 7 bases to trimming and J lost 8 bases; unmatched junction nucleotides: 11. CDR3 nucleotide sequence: TGTGCCAGCATCCAACTAGCGGGCGAACCTGGGGAGCTGTTTTTT. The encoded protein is CASIQLAGEPGELFF.

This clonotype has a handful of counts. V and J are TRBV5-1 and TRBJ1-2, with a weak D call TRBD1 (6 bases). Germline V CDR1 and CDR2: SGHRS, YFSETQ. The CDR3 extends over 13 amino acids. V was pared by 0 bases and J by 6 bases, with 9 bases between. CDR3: CASSLDRTDGYTF. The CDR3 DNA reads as TGCGCCAGCAGCTTGGACCGGACAGATGGCTACACCTTC.

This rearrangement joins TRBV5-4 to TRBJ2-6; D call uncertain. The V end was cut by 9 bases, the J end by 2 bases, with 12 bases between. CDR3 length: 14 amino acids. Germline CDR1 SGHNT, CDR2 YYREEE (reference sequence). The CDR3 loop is CATDAQTGANVLTF. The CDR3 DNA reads TGTGCCACCGATGCGCAGACTGGGGCCAACGTCCTGACTTTC.

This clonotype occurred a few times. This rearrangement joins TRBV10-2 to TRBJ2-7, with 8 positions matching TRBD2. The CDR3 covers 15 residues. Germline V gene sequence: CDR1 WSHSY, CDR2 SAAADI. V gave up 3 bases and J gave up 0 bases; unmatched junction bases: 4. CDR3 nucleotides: TGCGCCAGCAGTGAAGCACTAGCGGTCTCCTACGAGCAGTACTTC. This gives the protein CASSEALAVSYEQYF.

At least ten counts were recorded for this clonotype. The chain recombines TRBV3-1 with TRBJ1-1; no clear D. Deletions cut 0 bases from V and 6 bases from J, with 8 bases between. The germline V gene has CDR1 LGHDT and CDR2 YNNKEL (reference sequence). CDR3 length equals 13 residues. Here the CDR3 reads CASSQEGRAEAFF. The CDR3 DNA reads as TGTGCCAGCAGCCAAGAAGGGAGGGCTGAAGCTTTCTTT. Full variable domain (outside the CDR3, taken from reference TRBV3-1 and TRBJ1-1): DTAVSQTPKYLVTQMGNDKSIKCEQNLGHDTMYWYKQDSKKFLKIMFSYNNKELIINETVPNRFSPKSPDKAHLNLHINSLELGDSAVYFCASSQEGRAEAFFGQGTRLTVV.

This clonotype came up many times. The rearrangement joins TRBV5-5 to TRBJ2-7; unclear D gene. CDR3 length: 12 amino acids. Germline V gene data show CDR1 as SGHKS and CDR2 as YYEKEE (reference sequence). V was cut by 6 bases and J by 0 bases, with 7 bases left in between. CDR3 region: CASTLGSYEQYF. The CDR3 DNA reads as TGTGCCAGCACCCTGGGCTCCTACGAGCAGTACTTC. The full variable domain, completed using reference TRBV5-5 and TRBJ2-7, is DAGVTQSPTHLIKTRGQQVTLRCSPISGHKSVSWYQQVLGQGPQFIFQYYEKEERGRGNFPDRFSARQFPNYSSELNVNALLLGDSALYLCASTLGSYEQYFGPGTRLTVT.

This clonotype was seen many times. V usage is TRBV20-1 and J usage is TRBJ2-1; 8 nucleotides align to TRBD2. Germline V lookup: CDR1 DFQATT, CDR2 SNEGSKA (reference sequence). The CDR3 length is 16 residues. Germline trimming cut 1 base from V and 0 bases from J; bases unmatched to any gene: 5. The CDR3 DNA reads TGCAGTGCTAGAGGGGACGGGGGGGGCTCCTACAATGAGCAGTTCTTC. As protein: CSARGDGGGSYNEQFF.

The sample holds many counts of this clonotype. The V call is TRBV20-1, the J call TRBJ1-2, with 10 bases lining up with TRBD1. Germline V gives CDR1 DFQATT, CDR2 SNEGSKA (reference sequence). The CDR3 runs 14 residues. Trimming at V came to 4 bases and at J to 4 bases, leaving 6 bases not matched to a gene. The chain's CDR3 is CSANDRGLGYGYTF. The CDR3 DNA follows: TGCAGTGCTAATGACAGGGGGCTGGGCTATGGCTACACCTTC.

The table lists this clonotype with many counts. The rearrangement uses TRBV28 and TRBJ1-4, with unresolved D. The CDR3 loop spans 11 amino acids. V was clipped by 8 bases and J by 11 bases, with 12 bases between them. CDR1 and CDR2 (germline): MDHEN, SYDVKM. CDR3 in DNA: TGTGCCAGCTCCTTAGGAAGGAAACTGTTTTTT. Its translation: CASSLGRKLFF. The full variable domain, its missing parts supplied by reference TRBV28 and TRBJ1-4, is DVKVTQSSRYLVKRTGEKVFLECVQDMDHENMFWYRQDPGLGLRLIYFSYDVKMKEKGDIPEGYSVSREKKERFSLILESASTNQTSMYLCASSLGRKLFFGSGTQLSVL.